Listed below are T cell receptor beta chains from one sample, sequenced in a study of T cell repertoires in cytomegalovirus infection. TCRdb re-derived calls from the reads in MiXCR, one entry per CDR3 protein. The data hold under 200,000 distinct CDR3 sequences, with about a tenth observed a single time. The sample consisted of PBMCs. All receptors come from a human donor in good health (CMV status not recorded). Some clones in this sample may be carry-over from other donors' samples. The CDR3 runs from the conserved cysteine through the conserved F or W. D genes are given only for firm matches. A row's size may be missing; if present it is once, few, many or a size class.

abundance	j_gene	d_gene	v_gene	len	CDR3aa
many	TRBJ2-5	-	TRBV25-1	12	CASTTAQETQYF
-	TRBJ2-1	TRBD2	TRBV20-1	20	CSAYGHGTSGRESSYNEQFF
-	TRBJ2-2	TRBD2	TRBV29-1	15	CSVERSGSVAGELFF
many	TRBJ2-1	-	TRBV11-2	15	CASSLGTTTGGEQFF
-	TRBJ2-1	TRBD1	TRBV12-3/TRBV12-4	12	CASSPGQGWQFF
many	TRBJ1-5	-	TRBV6-1	14	CASSEGRGNQPQHF
few	TRBJ2-7	-	TRBV29-1	12	CSAGPEAYEQYF
-	TRBJ2-7	-	TRBV20-1	12	CSARVPGYEQYF
few	TRBJ2-7	-	TRBV20-1	15	CSASPASGDGYEQYF
many	TRBJ1-2	TRBD1	TRBV7-8	16	CASSLVGGTGNYGYTF
many	TRBJ1-3	-	TRBV28	16	CASSSPGGPAGNTIYF
many	TRBJ2-5	-	TRBV7-2	14	CASSSKRARETQYF
many	TRBJ2-7	TRBD1	TRBV7-2	17	CASSQMQGAITILGQYF
-	TRBJ1-2	-	TRBV18	15	CDSSPRRGMYYGYTF
-	TRBJ2-1	-	TRBV24-1	14	CATSDFSGSNEQFF
few	TRBJ2-5	-	TRBV6-6	13	CASRPGLEGAQYF
many	TRBJ2-7	-	TRBV7-2	15	CASTTIGTMSYEQYF
many	TRBJ2-7	TRBD2	TRBV6-1	17	CASGSTSGTYPTYEQYF
-	TRBJ2-7	TRBD2	TRBV20-1	17	CSASSAFAGGPSREQYF
-	TRBJ2-4	-	TRBV20-1	15	CSARSTAVAKNIQYF
-	TRBJ2-3	TRBD2	TRBV12-3/TRBV12-4	18	CASSDRLAGAGGTDTQYF
once	TRBJ1-2	-	TRBV28	14	CASSLGSGAYGYTF
many	TRBJ2-3	-	TRBV12-3/TRBV12-4	14	CASSAGLFTDTQYF
-	TRBJ1-5	-	TRBV2	13	CASSLQGLGSQHF
many	TRBJ1-5	-	TRBV11-2	15	CASSKSRGSNQPQHF
medium-sized	TRBJ2-2	-	TRBV7-2	15	CASSLRLGWTGELFF
many	TRBJ1-6	-	TRBV19	15	CASRPDSFYNSPLHF
-	TRBJ2-7	-	TRBV6-2/TRBV6-3	14	CASSYSGGTYEQYF
-	TRBJ1-5	-	TRBV30	15	CAWSTPDSLNQPQHF